This TCR beta chain was documented in a study of T cells expressing NK-cell markers. Findings of the study overall: In more than five donors, dominant CD3+CD56+NKG2C+ clonotypes ranked among the top 10 CD8+ clonotypes. Dominance of the CD3+CD56-NKG2C+ fraction by these clonotypes also held in several donors.

CDR3 length equals 15 residues. CDR1 and CDR2 from the germline V gene are SNHLY and FYNNEI. Comment on this clonotype: The target antigen is unknown.

TCRdb reprocessed the 5' RACE reads, keeping one entry per CDR3 protein, no DNA. Its clone listing holds hundreds of thousands of distinct CDR3 sequences. The sequence came from a man aged 18 to 69 in good health. The specimen was blood T cells: a sorted CD56 or NKG2C T cell subset, CD4+ or CD8+ T cells, or bulk PBMC T cells (not recorded which). The chain employs TRBV2 and TRBJ2-7; there is no DNA to check the TCRdb D call of TRBD1. This CDR3 reads CASRDRTGGSYEQYF.